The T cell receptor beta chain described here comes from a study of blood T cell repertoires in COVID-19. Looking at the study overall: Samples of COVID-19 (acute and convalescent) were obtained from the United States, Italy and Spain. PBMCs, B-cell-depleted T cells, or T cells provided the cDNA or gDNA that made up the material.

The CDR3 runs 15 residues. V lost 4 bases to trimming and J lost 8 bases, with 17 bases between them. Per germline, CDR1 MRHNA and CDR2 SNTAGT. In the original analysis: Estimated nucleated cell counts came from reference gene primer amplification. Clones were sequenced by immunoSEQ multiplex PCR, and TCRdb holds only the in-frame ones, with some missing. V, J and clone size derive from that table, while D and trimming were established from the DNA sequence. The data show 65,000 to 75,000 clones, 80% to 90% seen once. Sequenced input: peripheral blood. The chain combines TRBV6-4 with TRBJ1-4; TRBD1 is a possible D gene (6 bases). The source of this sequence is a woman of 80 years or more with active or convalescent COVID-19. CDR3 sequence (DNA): TGTGCCAGCAGTGCCTCTACAGGGTTTGGAGAAAAACTGTTTTTT. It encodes CASSASTGFGEKLFF.